The 21 T cell receptor beta chains below come from one sample, sequenced in a study of PD-1 blockade in classical Hodgkin lymphoma. Each patient's relapse followed autologous stem cell transplantation, and brentuximab vedotin exposure varied. Sequenced by immunoSEQ multiplex PCR; TCRdb stores in-frame clones only, minus some. The sample has 19,000 or so clones; around 75% are singletons. Specimen: peripheral blood mononuclear cells (PBMCs), collected at baseline. Receptors were obtained from a human donor with classical Hodgkin lymphoma.

The rearrangement links TRBV5-1 to TRBJ2-3; tentative D call: TRBD2 (6 bases). Germline V CDR1 and CDR2: SGHRS, YFSETQ. The CDR3 contains 16 residues. The V and J ends lost 4 bases and 5 bases respectively, with 20 bases between them. This CDR3 reads CASSPPVGGSGDTQYF. CDR3 sequence (DNA): TGCGCCAGCAGCCCCCCGGTCGGAGGGTCGGGAGATACGCAGTATTTT.

The V call is TRBV6-1, the J call TRBJ2-7; D call uncertain. V was cut by 5 bases and J by 0 bases, with 11 bases left in between. Germline V gene data show CDR1 as MNHNS and CDR2 as SASEGT. The CDR3 is 14 amino acids. DNA of the CDR3: TGTGCCAGCAGTACTACCGGGCCCTCCTACGAGCAGTACTTC. This codes for CASSTTGPSYEQYF.

The V and J genes are TRBV7-2 and TRBJ2-1, with 10 positions matching TRBD2. The CDR3 has 15 residues. Trimming took 1 base from V and 9 from J; bases not matched to a gene: 6. Germline CDR1 SGHTA, CDR2 FQGNSA. The DNA for the CDR3 is TGTGCCAGCAGCTTAGGGGGGACTAGCGTCGGTGAGCAGTTCTTC. Amino acids: CASSLGGTSVGEQFF.

The chain uses TRBV7-9 and TRBJ2-1, with D hard to call. Trimming took 5 bases from V and 0 from J, leaving 11 bases between them. The CDR3 has 15 residues. The germline gives CDR1 SEHNR, CDR2 FQNEAQ (reference sequence). In nucleotides, the CDR3 is TGTGCCAGCAGCCCATTGGAGAGCTCCTACAATGAGCAGTTCTTC. Protein: CASSPLESSYNEQFF.

This clone has more than one count but fewer than ten. The chain has TRBV2 and TRBJ2-1, with TRBD2 identical over 13 bases. CDR1 is SNHLY and CDR2 is FYNNEI in the germline V gene. The length of the CDR3 is 16 residues. Trimming at V came to 6 bases and at J to 0 bases, leaving 2 bases not matched to a gene. This CDR3 is CASSGTSGVSYNEQFF. In nucleotides, the CDR3 is TGTGCCAGCAGCGGGACTAGCGGGGTCTCCTACAATGAGCAGTTCTTC.

This rearrangement joins TRBV30 to TRBJ2-3; a possible D gene is TRBD1 (6 bases). The CDR3 spans 16 residues. Trimming removed 0 bases from V and 1 base from J, with 14 bases in between. Germline lookup yields CDR1 GTSNPN and CDR2 SVGIG (reference sequence). CDR3 DNA: TGTGCCTGGAGTGTAATAGGCAGGGGTGGCACAGATACGCAGTATTTT. Encoded protein: CAWSVIGRGGTDTQYF.

This chain links TRBV27 with TRBJ2-7; 7 positions match TRBD1. V dropped 7 bases and J dropped 7; count of bases not matched to a gene: 19. CDR1 and CDR2 (germline): MNHEY, SMNVEV (reference sequence). The CDR3 runs to 16 residues. CDR3 sequence reads: CASKPGQLIRGVEQYF. The DNA for the CDR3 is TGTGCCAGCAAGCCGGGACAGCTAATACGAGGGGTAGAGCAGTACTTC.

This chain uses TRBV9 with TRBJ2-5; 7 bases match TRBD1. The CDR3 consists of 14 residues. J was trimmed by 5 bases and V by 3 bases; bases with no gene match: 7. Per germline, CDR1 SGDLS and CDR2 YYNGEE. The CDR3 DNA reads TGTGCCAGCAGCGAGGGACAGACCCGGGAGACCCAGTACTTC. It is translated as CASSEGQTRETQYF.

This rearrangement joins TRBV18 to TRBJ1-1, with a tentative D call TRBD1 (6 bases). The ends were cut back, 2 bases at V and 3 bases at J, with 13 bases in the middle. CDR1 is KGHSH and CDR2 is LQKENI in the germline V gene. This CDR3 is 15 amino acids long. The CDR3 sequence is CASSPAQGGYTEAFF. Here the CDR3 DNA reads TGTGCCAGCTCACCAGCACAGGGCGGGTACACTGAAGCTTTCTTT.

This rearrangement joins TRBV6-1 to TRBJ2-6; 9 nucleotides match TRBD1. In germline, CDR1 is MNHNS, CDR2 SASEGT. V lost 4 bases, J lost 2 bases, and 6 bases stayed unmatched. This CDR3 contains 17 residues. CDR3 in amino acids: CASSAGQGRPGANVLTF. As DNA, the CDR3 is TGTGCCAGCAGTGCGGGACAGGGACGGCCTGGGGCCAACGTCCTGACTTTC.

The rearrangement uses TRBV2 and TRBJ2-1; D might be TRBD2 (5 bases). CDR1 is SNHLY, CDR2 FYNNEI, per germline. There are 17 residues in the CDR3. Trimming took off 5 bases at V and 0 bases at J, with 17 bases between the two ends. CDR3 region: CASSRRSGYGSYNEQFF. The DNA of the CDR3 is TGTGCCAGCAGTCGCCGGTCGGGGTACGGCTCCTACAATGAGCAGTTCTTC. Full variable domain (outside the CDR3, taken from reference TRBV2 and TRBJ2-1): EPEVTQTPSHQVTQMGQEVILRCVPISNHLYFYWYRQILGQKVEFLVSFYNNEISEKSEIFDDQFSVERPDGSNFTLKIRSTKLEDSAMYFCASSRRSGYGSYNEQFFGPGTRLTVL.

This rearrangement joins TRBV7-9 to TRBJ2-2, with TRBD1 matching 8 bases. V shed 5 bases and J 7 bases; nucleotides not matched to a gene: 9. CDR1 is SEHNR and CDR2 is FQNEAQ in the germline V gene (reference sequence). CDR3 size: 15 residues. CDR3 bases: TGTGCCAGCAGCCCCTTCAGGGGGCATATCGGGGAGCTGTTTTTT. Amino acids: CASSPFRGHIGELFF. The full variable domain, in which reference TRBV7-9 and TRBJ2-2 provide the parts outside the CDR3, is DTGVSQNPRHKITKRGQNVTFRCDPISEHNRLYWYRQTLGQGPEFLTYFQNEAQLEKSRLLSDRFSAERPKGSFSTLEIQRTEQGDSAMYLCASSPFRGHIGELFFGEGSRLTVL.

This chain uses TRBV5-1 with TRBJ1-2; 7 bases align to TRBD1. J lost 4 bases, V lost 4 bases, and 7 bases had no gene match. CDR1 SGHRS and CDR2 YFSETQ come from the germline V gene. The CDR3 consists of 14 residues. The CDR3 here is CASSMDRSSYGYTF. CDR3 sequence (DNA): TGCGCCAGCAGCATGGACAGGAGCAGCTATGGCTACACCTTC. The variable domain in full, with the rest retrieved from reference TRBV5-1 and TRBJ1-2, is KAGVTQTPRYLIKTRGQQVTLSCSPISGHRSVSWYQQTPGQGLQFLFEYFSETQRNKGNFPGRFSGRQFSNSRSEMNVSTLELGDSALYLCASSMDRSSYGYTFGSGTRLTVV.

The chain has TRBV6-1 and TRBJ2-1; no reliable D call. Trimming cost V 3 bases and J 8 bases, with 17 bases left between them. The germline V gene encodes CDR1 MNHNS and CDR2 SASEGT. The CDR3 spans 15 residues. The CDR3 sequence is CASSEDPYNMDEQFF. The CDR3 coding sequence is TGTGCCAGCAGTGAGGACCCCTACAATATGGATGAGCAGTTCTTC.

The sample holds a few counts of this clone. This sequence joins TRBV9 and TRBJ2-7; TRBD1 or TRBD2 may be the D gene (5 bases each). Germline V CDR1 and CDR2: SGDLS, YYNGEE. The CDR3 loop spans 14 amino acids. The germline V and J ends were trimmed by 0 bases and 3 bases, with 10 bases remaining between them. The CDR3 DNA follows: TGTGCCAGCAGCGTAGGGGGGTGGGACTACGAGCAGTACTTC. Translated: CASSVGGWDYEQYF.

V gene TRBV11-2 combines with J gene TRBJ2-7; possible D gene TRBD1, 6 bases. Trimming left V 1 base short and J 3 bases short, with 10 bases between. Germline V gene data show CDR1 as SGHAT and CDR2 as FQNNGV. The CDR3 has 14 residues. This CDR3 is CASSLGQALYEQYF. The CDR3 nucleotides read TGTGCCAGCAGCTTAGGACAGGCGCTCTACGAGCAGTACTTC.

In its sample, this clone ranks as medium-sized. The chain employs TRBV5-4 and TRBJ2-7; D not resolved. CDR1 SGHNT and CDR2 YYREEE come from the germline V gene (reference sequence). Between the trimmed V and J ends, which lost 2 bases and 1 base, there was a span of 10 bases. The CDR3 has 14 residues. The CDR3 here is CASSFGLESYEQYF. The CDR3 coding sequence is TGTGCCAGCAGCTTCGGTCTGGAATCCTACGAGCAGTACTTC.

The rearrangement links TRBV4-1 to TRBJ1-6, with D uncertain. Trimming removed 0 bases from V and 4 bases from J, with 7 bases in between. CDR1 MGHRA and CDR2 YSYEKL come from the germline V gene. The CDR3 is 15 residues long. The CDR3 nucleotides read TGCGCCAGCAGCCAAGAGGGGAAGTATAATTCACCCCTCCACTTT. Amino acid sequence: CASSQEGKYNSPLHF.

In nucleotides, the CDR3 is TGTGCCACCAGCAGGGACAGGGGGAATCAGCCCCAGCATTTT. This gives the protein CATSRDRGNQPQHF. The chain is built from TRBV15 and TRBJ1-5, with 10 bases aligning to TRBD1. The CDR3 sequence is 14 residues long. Germline V gene lookup returns CDR1 LNHNV and CDR2 YYDKDF (reference sequence). Germline trimming cut 3 bases from V and 4 bases from J; bases unmatched to any gene: 0.

This chain joins TRBV29-1 and TRBJ1-1; D unresolved. CDR3 size: 15 residues. V lost 7 bases and J lost 3, with 21 bases in between. The germline V gene encodes CDR1 SQVTM and CDR2 ANQGSEA. CDR3 residues: CSAQRQETYYTEAFF. The CDR3 DNA reads TGCAGCGCCCAAAGGCAGGAGACGTATTACACTGAAGCTTTCTTT.

The chain has TRBV7-9 and TRBJ2-2; a weak D match, TRBD2 (5 bases). V shed 1 base and J shed 3 bases, with 9 bases lying between them. The CDR3 has 15 amino acids. The V gene's germline CDR1 is SEHNR and CDR2 FQNEAQ (reference sequence). The CDR3 DNA is TGTGCCAGCAGCTTAGTTTCAGCGGACACCGGGGAGCTGTTTTTT. Translated: CASSLVSADTGELFF.